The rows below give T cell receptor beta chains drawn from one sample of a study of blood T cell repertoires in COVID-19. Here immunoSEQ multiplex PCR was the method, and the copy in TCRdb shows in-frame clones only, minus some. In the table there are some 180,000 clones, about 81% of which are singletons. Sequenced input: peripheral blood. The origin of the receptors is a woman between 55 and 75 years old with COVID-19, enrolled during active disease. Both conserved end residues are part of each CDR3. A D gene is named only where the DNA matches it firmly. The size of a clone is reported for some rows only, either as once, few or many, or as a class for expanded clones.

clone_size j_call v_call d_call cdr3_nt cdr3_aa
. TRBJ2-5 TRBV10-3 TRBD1 TGTGCCATCAGTCGGGACAGGGTGCAAGAGACCCAGTACTTC CAISRDRVQETQYF
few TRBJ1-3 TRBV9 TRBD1 TGTGCCAGCAGCGTACTTCCGGGACAGACCTCTGGAAACACCATATATTTT CASSVLPGQTSGNTIYF
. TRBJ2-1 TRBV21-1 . TGTGCCAGCAGCGAGAAAGGCGGAATATATGAGCAGTTCTTC CASSEKGGIYEQFF
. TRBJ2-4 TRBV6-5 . TGTGCCAGCAACCCCTCGGGGGGCCTCCGGGACTTC CASNPSGGLRDF
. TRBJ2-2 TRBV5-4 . TGTGCCAGCAGCTTCCCAGGGACCGGGGAGCTGTTTTTT CASSFPGTGELFF
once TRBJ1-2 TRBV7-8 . TGTGCCAGCAGCCCCGACAGAGTGTTTGGCTACACCTTC CASSPDRVFGYTF
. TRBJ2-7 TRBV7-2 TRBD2 TGTGCCAGCAGCATGGGACTAGGTCGCTCCTCCTACGAGCAGTACTTC CASSMGLGRSSYEQYF
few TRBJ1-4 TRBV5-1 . TGCGCCAGCAGCTTGATCTCTGCAACTAATGAAAAACTGTTTTTT CASSLISATNEKLFF
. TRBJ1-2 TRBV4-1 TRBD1 TGCGCCAGCAGCCTTGGCCCCGGACAGGAGTATGGCTACACCTTC CASSLGPGQEYGYTF
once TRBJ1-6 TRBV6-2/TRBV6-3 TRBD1 TGTGCCAGCAGCCCTGGACAGGGGGTCGATAATTCACCCCTCCACTTT CASSPGQGVDNSPLHF
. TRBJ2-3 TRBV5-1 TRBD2 TGCGCCAGCAGGGGTAGCGGGATTACAGATACGCAGTATTTT CASRGSGITDTQYF
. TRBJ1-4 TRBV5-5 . TGTGCCAGCAGCTTGGATTACAGATCCCGTGAAAAACTGTTTTTT CASSLDYRSREKLFF
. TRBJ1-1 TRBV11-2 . TGTGCCAGCAGGTTCGGACAGAAGGGCACTGAAGCTTTCTTT CASRFGQKGTEAFF
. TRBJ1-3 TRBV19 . TGTGCCAGTAGTCTGGGAAACACCATATATTTT CASSLGNTIYF
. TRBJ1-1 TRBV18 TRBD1 TGTGCCAGCTCACCTAACCAGGGGGGCACTGAAGCTTTCTTT CASSPNQGGTEAFF
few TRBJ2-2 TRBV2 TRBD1 TGTGCCAGCGGGACAGGAGACACCGGGGAGCTGTTTTTT CASGTGDTGELFF
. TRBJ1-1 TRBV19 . TGTGCCAGTAGTATAGGAGGGGACGGGGGTGAAGCTTTCTTT CASSIGGDGGEAFF
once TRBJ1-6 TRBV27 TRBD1 TGTGCCAGCAGATACACCGGGACAGCTAATAATTCACCCCTCCACTTT CASRYTGTANNSPLHF
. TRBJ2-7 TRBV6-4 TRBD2 TGTGCCAGCAGTGGCCCCCGACTAGCGGGAGGGGGCGAGCAGTACTTC CASSGPRLAGGGEQYF
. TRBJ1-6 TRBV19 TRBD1 TGTGCCAGTAGTATCCCCCCGGGACAGGGGCATTCACCCCTCCACTTT CASSIPPGQGHSPLHF
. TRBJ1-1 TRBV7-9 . TGTGCCAGCAGCCCCTGGATGATCGGGGTCATATTT CASSPWMIGVIF
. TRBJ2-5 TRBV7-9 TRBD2 TGTGCCAGCAGCTTAAGCGGGGGAGACCAAGAGACCCAGTACTTC CASSLSGGDQETQYF
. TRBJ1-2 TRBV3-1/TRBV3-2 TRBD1 TGTGCCAGCAGTCCAACAGGGGACTATGGCTACACCTTC CASSPTGDYGYTF
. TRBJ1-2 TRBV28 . TGTGCCAGCAGTATTGAACTCCTCTATGGCTACACCTTC CASSIELLYGYTF
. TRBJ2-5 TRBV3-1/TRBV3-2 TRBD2 TGTGCCAGCAGCCAAGAACGGGGGGGCTCGGAGACCCAGTACTTC CASSQERGGSETQYF
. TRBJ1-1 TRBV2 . TGTGCCAGCCGGCAGACAGCCTTAAACACTGAAGCTTTCTTT CASRQTALNTEAFF
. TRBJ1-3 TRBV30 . TGTGCCTGGAGTGTAGTGGGCAGTGGAAACACCATATATTTT CAWSVVGSGNTIYF
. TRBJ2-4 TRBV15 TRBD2 TGTGCCACCAGCAGGCCTTGGGAGGGTCTGGGGAACATTCAGTACTTC CATSRPWEGLGNIQYF
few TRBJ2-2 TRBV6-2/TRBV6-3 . TGTGCCAGCAGTTATGGGGCGGAACTCACCGGGGAGCTGTTTTTT CASSYGAELTGELFF
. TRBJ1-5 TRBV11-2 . TGTGCCAGCAGCCCCGACATGGGTCAGCCCCAGCATTTT CASSPDMGQPQHF
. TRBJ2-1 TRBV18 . TGTGCCAGCTCACTGACGCAGGGCTTCTACAATGAGCAGTTCTTC CASSLTQGFYNEQFF
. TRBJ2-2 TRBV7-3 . TGTGCCAGCAGCCCCTCAGGAGGGACCGGGGAGCTGTTTTTT CASSPSGGTGELFF
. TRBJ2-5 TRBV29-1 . TGCAGCGTGGGCCGGGACACAAAAGAGACCCAGTACTTC CSVGRDTKETQYF
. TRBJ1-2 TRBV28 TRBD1 TGTGCCAGCAGTACAGGGGGGATCTATGGCTACACCTTC CASSTGGIYGYTF
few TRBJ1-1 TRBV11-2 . TGTGCCAGCAGCACTGCCCCCGATGTGAACACTGAAGCTTTCTTT CASSTAPDVNTEAFF
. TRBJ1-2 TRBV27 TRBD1 TGTGCCAGCAGATTCCGACAGGGGGCCTTTGGCTACACCTTC CASRFRQGAFGYTF
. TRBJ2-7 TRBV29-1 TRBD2 TGCAGCGTTGGTCTAGCGGAGCGCTACGAGCAGTACTTC CSVGLAERYEQYF
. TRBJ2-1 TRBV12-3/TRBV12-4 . TGTGCCAGCAGGCTCCGGCGGAATGAGCAGTTCTTC CASRLRRNEQFF